This T cell receptor beta chain was captured by sequencing in a study of blood T cell repertoires in COVID-19. Sequenced by immunoSEQ multiplex PCR; TCRdb stores in-frame clones only, minus some. The sample yields about 670,000 clones, around 90% seen once. The germline gives CDR1 ENHRY, CDR2 SYGVKD. The CDR3 covers 15 residues. After removal of 0 bases from V and 10 bases from J, the junction contained 3 bases not matched to a gene. The V call is TRBV10-3, the J call TRBJ1-6; 10 positions match TRBD1. This receptor was obtained from a woman aged 18-29 years with acute or convalescent COVID-19. The sample was peripheral blood. CDR3 bases: TGTGCCATCAGTGAGTCGACAGGGGGCCGGTCACCCCTCCACTTT. This translates into CAISESTGGRSPLHF.